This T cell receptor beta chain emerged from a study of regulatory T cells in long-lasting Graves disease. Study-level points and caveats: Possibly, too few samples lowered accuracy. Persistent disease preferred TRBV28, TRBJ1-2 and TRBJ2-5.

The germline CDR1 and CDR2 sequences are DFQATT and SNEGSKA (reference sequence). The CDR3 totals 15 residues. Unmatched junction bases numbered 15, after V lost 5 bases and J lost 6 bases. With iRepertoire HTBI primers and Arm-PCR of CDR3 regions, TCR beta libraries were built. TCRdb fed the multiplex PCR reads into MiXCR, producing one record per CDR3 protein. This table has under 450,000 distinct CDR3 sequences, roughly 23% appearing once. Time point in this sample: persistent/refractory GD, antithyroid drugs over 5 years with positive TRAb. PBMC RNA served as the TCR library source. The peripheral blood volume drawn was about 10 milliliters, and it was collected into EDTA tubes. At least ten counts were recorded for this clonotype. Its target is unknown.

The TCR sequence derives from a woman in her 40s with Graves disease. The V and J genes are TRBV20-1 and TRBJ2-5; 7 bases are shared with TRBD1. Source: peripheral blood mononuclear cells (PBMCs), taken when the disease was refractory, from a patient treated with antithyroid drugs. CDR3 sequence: CSAGAGTDRRKTQYF. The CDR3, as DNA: TGCAGTGCTGGTGCCGGGACAGACCGGAGAAAGACCCAGTACTTC.